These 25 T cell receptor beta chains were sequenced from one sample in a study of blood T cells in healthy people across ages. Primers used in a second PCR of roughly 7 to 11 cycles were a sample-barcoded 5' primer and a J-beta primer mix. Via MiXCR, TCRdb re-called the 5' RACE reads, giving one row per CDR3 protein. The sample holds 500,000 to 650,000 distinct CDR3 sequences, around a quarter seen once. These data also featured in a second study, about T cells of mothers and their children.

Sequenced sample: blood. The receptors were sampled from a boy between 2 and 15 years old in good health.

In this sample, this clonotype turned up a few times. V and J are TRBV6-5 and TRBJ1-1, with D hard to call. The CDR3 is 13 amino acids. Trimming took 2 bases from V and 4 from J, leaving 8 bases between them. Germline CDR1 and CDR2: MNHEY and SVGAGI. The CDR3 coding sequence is TGTGCCAGCAGTTACAGGGTTGGCACTGAAGCTTTCTTT. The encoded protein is CASSYRVGTEAFF.

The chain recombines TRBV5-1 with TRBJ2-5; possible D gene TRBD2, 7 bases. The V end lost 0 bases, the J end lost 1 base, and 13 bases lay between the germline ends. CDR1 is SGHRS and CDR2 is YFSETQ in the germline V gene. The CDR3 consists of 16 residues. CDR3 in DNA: TGCGCCAGCAGCTTGGAGGGGGGGAGAAGCCAAGAGACCCAGTACTTC. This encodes CASSLEGGRSQETQYF.

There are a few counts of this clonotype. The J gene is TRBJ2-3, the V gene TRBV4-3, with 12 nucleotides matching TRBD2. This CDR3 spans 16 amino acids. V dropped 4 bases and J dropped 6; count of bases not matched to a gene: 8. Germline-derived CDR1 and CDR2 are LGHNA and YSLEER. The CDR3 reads CASSRRLAGESDTQYF. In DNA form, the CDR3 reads TGCGCCAGCAGCCGCCGACTAGCGGGAGAATCGGATACGCAGTATTTT.

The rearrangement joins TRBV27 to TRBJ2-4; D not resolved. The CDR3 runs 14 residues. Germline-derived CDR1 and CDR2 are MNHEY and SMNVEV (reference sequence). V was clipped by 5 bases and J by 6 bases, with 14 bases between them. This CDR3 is CASSDGPFGNIQYF. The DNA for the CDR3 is TGTGCCAGCAGTGACGGGCCCTTCGGAAACATTCAGTACTTC.

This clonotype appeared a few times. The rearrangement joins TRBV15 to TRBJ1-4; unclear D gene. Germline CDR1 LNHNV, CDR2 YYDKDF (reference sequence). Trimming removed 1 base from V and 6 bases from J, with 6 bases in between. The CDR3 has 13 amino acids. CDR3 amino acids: CATSRAPHEKLFF. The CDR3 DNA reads TGTGCCACCAGCAGAGCCCCCCATGAAAAACTGTTTTTT.

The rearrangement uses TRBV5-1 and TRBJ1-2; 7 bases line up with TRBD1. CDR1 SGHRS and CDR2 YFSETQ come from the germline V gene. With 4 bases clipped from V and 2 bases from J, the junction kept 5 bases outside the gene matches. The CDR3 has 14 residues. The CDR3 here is CASSDGTANYGYTF. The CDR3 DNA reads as TGCGCCAGCAGCGACGGGACAGCAAACTATGGCTACACCTTC.

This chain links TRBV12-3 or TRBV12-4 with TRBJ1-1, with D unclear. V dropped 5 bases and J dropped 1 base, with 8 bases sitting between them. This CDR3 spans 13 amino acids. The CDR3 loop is CASSTRTNTEAFF. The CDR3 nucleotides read TGTGCCAGCAGTACCCGGACGAACACTGAAGCTTTCTTT.

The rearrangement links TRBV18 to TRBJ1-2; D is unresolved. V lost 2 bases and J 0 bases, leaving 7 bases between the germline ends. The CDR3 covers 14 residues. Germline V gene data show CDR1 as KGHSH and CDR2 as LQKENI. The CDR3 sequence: CASSPTPTNYGYTF. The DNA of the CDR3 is TGTGCCAGCTCACCAACACCGACTAACTATGGCTACACCTTC.

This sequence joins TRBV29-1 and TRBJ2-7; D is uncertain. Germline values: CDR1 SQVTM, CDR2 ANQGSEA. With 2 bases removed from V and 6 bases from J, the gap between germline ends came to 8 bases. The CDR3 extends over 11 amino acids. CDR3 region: CSVERKGEQYF. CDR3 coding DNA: TGCAGCGTTGAAAGGAAGGGCGAGCAGTACTTC.

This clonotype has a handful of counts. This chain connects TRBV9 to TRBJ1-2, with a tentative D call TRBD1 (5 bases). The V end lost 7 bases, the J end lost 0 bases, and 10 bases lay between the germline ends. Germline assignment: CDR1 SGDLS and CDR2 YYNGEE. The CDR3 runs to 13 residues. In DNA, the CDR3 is TGTGCCAGCCGGGACCGTACTAACTATGGCTACACCTTC. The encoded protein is CASRDRTNYGYTF.

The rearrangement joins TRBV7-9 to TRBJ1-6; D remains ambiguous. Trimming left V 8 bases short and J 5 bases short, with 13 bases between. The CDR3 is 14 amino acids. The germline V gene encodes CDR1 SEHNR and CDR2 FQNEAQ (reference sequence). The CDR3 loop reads CASGSQRNNSPLHF. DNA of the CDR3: TGTGCCAGCGGGAGTCAACGGAATAATTCACCCCTCCACTTT. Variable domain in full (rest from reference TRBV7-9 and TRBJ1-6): DTGVSQNPRHKITKRGQNVTFRCDPISEHNRLYWYRQTLGQGPEFLTYFQNEAQLEKSRLLSDRFSAERPKGSFSTLEIQRTEQGDSAMYLCASGSQRNNSPLHFGNGTRLTVT.

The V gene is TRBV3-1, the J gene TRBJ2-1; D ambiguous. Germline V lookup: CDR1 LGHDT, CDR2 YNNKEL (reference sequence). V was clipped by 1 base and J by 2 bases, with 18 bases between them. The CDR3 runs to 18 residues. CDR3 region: CASSQGAASTTAYNEQFF. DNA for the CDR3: TGTGCCAGCAGCCAAGGGGCCGCCTCTACTACTGCCTACAATGAGCAGTTCTTC.

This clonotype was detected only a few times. CDR3 amino acids: CASSPRDRGSSYNEQFF. DNA of the CDR3: TGTGCCAGCAGCCCCCGGGACAGGGGAAGCTCCTACAATGAGCAGTTCTTC. The rearrangement joins TRBV7-9 to TRBJ2-1, with 10 bases aligning to TRBD1. CDR1 SEHNR and CDR2 FQNEAQ come from the germline V gene (reference sequence). The J segment lost 0 bases and the V segment lost 5 bases, leaving 7 bases of the junction unmatched. This CDR3 is 17 amino acids long.

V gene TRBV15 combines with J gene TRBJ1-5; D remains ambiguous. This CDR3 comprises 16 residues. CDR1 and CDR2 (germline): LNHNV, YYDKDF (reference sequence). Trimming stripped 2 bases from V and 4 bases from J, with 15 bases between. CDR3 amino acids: CATSRPSLTRNQPQHF. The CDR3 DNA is TGTGCCACCAGCAGACCTAGTCTTACAAGAAATCAGCCCCAGCATTTT.

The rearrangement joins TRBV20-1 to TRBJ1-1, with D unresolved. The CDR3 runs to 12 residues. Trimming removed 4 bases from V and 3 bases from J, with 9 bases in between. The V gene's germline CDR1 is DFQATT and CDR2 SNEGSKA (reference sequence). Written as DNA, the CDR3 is TGCAGTGCTACCCGTGGGCACACTGAAGCTTTCTTT. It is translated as CSATRGHTEAFF.

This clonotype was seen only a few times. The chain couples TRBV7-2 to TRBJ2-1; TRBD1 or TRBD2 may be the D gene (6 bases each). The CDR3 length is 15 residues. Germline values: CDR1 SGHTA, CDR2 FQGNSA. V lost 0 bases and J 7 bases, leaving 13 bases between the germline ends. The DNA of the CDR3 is TGTGCCAGCAGCTTAGCTAGCGGAGGGGGGAATGAGCAGTTCTTC. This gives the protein CASSLASGGGNEQFF.

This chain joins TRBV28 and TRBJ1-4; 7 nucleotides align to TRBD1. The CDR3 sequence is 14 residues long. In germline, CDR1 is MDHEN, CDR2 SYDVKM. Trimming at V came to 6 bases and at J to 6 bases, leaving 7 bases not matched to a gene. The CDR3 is CASRSTGWDEKLFF. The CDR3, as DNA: TGTGCCAGCAGGTCGACAGGGTGGGATGAAAAACTGTTTTTT.

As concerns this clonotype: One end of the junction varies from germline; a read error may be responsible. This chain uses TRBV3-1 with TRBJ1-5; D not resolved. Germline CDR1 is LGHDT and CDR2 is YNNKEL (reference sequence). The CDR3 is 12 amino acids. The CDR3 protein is CASSQGKQPQHF. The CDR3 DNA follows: TGTGCCAGCAGCCAAGGCAAGCAGCCCCAGCATTTT.

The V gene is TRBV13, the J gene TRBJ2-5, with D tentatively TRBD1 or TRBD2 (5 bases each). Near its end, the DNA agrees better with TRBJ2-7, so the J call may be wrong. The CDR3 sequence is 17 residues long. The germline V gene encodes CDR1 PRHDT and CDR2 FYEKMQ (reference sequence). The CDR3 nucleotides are TGTGCCAGCAGCTCTGGTATTCGAGGGGACCTAGCCTACGAGCAGTACTTC. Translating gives CASSSGIRGDLAYEQYF.

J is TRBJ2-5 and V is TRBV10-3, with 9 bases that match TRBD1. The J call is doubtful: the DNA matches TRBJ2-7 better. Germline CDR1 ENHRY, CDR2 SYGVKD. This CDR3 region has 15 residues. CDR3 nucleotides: TGTGCCATCAGGAAACAGGGGGCAGAATCCTACGAGCAGTACTTC. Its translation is CAIRKQGAESYEQYF.

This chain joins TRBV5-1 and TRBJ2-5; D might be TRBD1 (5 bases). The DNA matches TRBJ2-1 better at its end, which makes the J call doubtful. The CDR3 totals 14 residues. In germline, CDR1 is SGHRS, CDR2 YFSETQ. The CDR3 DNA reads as TGCGCCAGCAGCTTAGGAAGGACACACAATGAGCAGTTCTTC. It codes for CASSLGRTHNEQFF.

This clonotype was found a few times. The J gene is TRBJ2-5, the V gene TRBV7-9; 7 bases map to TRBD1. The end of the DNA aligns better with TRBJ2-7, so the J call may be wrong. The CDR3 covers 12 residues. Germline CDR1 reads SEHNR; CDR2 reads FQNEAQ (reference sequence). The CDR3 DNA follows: TGTGCCAGCAGCTTGGGACAGAGCGAGCAGTACTTC. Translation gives CASSLGQSEQYF.

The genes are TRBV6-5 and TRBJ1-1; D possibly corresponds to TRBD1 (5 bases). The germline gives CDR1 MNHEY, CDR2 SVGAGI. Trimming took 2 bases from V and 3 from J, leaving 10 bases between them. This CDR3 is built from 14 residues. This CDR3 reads CASSYALGDTEAFF. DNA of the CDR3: TGTGCCAGCAGTTACGCCTTGGGGGACACTGAAGCTTTCTTT.

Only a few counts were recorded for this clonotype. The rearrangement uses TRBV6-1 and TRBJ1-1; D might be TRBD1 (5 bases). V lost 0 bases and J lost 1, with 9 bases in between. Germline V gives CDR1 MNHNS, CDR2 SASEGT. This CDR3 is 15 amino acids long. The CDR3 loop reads CASSEARGENTEAFF. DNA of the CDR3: TGTGCCAGCAGTGAAGCGAGGGGCGAGAACACTGAAGCTTTCTTT.

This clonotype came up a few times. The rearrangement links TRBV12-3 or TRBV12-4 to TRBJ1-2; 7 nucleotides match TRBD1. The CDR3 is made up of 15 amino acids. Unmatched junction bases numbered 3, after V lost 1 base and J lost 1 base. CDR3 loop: CASSLGTGLNYGYTF. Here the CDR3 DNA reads TGTGCCAGCAGTTTAGGGACAGGCCTTAACTATGGCTACACCTTC.